Described below is a single T cell receptor beta chain sequence and its context. The sample is drawn from a study of T-cell reconstitution after alpha-beta-depleted transplantation in children. The CDR3 totals 15 residues. V was pared by 0 bases and J by 4 bases, with 11 bases between. Per germline, CDR1 ENHRY and CDR2 SYGVKD. Molecular barcoding with unique molecular identifiers was used for the TCRbeta library. Via MiXCR, TCRdb re-called the PCR reads, giving one row per CDR3 protein. The top ten clones hold less than 6.5% of a sample with 450,000 to 500,000 distinct CDR3 sequences, about 12% of them seen once.

Specimen: PBMCs from the stem cell graft donor, collected from the stem cell graft. The chain has TRBV10-3 and TRBJ2-3; TRBD2 is a possible D gene (5 bases). This receptor was taken from a human donor who donated a stem cell graft to a child with combined immunodeficiency. CDR3 residues: CAISESREVADTQYF. Here the CDR3 DNA reads TGTGCCATCAGTGAGTCGAGGGAAGTTGCAGATACGCAGTATTTT.